The rows below give T cell receptor beta chains drawn from one sample of a study of cytomegalovirus exposure and HLA in healthy donors. The assay was immunoSEQ multiplex PCR, and TCRdb's table has in-frame clones only and misses some. The sample yields approximately 76,000 clones, roughly 78% seen once. Sequencing input: PBMCs. The origin of the receptors is a man aged 25 to 40 in good health and CMV-seronegative. Each CDR3 is given with its conserved first and last residue. Fields, in order: V gene, D gene, clone size, J gene, CDR3 DNA, CDR3 protein. D genes are given only for firm matches. Clone size is stated in some rows and not others, as once, few, many or a class when expanded.

v_gene: TRBV6-1
d_gene: .
abundance: .
j_gene: TRBJ1-2
CDR3nt: TGTGCCAGCAGCCCACAGGGCAACTATGGCTACACCTTC
CDR3aa: CASSPQGNYGYTF

v_gene: TRBV30
d_gene: TRBD2
abundance: .
j_gene: TRBJ2-1
CDR3nt: TGTGCCTGGGCCGGGACTAGCGGGAGGAGGAATGAGCAGTTCTTC
CDR3aa: CAWAGTSGRRNEQFF

v_gene: TRBV6-4
d_gene: TRBD1
abundance: .
j_gene: TRBJ1-5
CDR3nt: TGTGCCAGCCCGGGGACAGCTAGCAATCAGCCCCAGCATTTT
CDR3aa: CASPGTASNQPQHF

v_gene: TRBV27
d_gene: .
abundance: .
j_gene: TRBJ2-7
CDR3nt: TGTGCCAGCAGTTTTGGTCCCAGGGGCTACGAGCAGTACTTC
CDR3aa: CASSFGPRGYEQYF

v_gene: TRBV4-2
d_gene: TRBD2
abundance: .
j_gene: TRBJ2-7
CDR3nt: TGTGCCAGCAGCCAAGATGCGGGAGGGCCCTACGAGCAGTACTTC
CDR3aa: CASSQDAGGPYEQYF

v_gene: TRBV5-1
d_gene: .
abundance: .
j_gene: TRBJ2-3
CDR3nt: TGCGCCAGCAGCTTGGAGGGGGGCACAGATACGCAGTATTTT
CDR3aa: CASSLEGGTDTQYF

v_gene: TRBV6-6
d_gene: .
abundance: .
j_gene: TRBJ1-5
CDR3nt: TGTGCCAGCAGACGGCCCCAGGGTGGGACTATGCCCCAGCATTTT
CDR3aa: CASRRPQGGTMPQHF

v_gene: TRBV27
d_gene: .
abundance: few
j_gene: TRBJ2-7
CDR3nt: TGTGCCTCCCAAGAGAGTGCATCCTACGAGCAGTACTTC
CDR3aa: CASQESASYEQYF

v_gene: TRBV7-6
d_gene: .
abundance: .
j_gene: TRBJ2-5
CDR3nt: TGTGCCAGCAGCTCCGAGATTCAAGAGACCCAGTACTTC
CDR3aa: CASSSEIQETQYF

v_gene: TRBV29-1
d_gene: TRBD1
abundance: .
j_gene: TRBJ2-1
CDR3nt: TGCAGCGTGGGGGGACAGGGGAAAAATGAGCAGTTCTTC
CDR3aa: CSVGGQGKNEQFF

v_gene: TRBV4-1
d_gene: .
abundance: once
j_gene: TRBJ2-3
CDR3nt: TGCGCCAGCAGGCGGGACAGCAACACAGATACGCAGTATTTT
CDR3aa: CASRRDSNTDTQYF

v_gene: TRBV30
d_gene: .
abundance: .
j_gene: TRBJ1-2
CDR3nt: TGTGCCTGGATCGACTTTAATGGCTACACCTTC
CDR3aa: CAWIDFNGYTF

v_gene: TRBV30
d_gene: TRBD2
abundance: .
j_gene: TRBJ2-1
CDR3nt: TGTGCCTGGAGTACAACGTTAGCGGGAACCTACAATGAGCAGTTCTTC
CDR3aa: CAWSTTLAGTYNEQFF

v_gene: TRBV7-2
d_gene: TRBD2
abundance: .
j_gene: TRBJ2-5
CDR3nt: TGTGCCAGCGCTCCGACTAGCGGGGGAGGGGAGACCCAGTACTTC
CDR3aa: CASAPTSGGGETQYF

v_gene: TRBV5-4
d_gene: .
abundance: .
j_gene: TRBJ1-2
CDR3nt: TGTGCCAGCAGCTTGGCTATGGTTATCCTTCGAGGGGGTGATGGCTACACCTTC
CDR3aa: CASSLAMVILRGGDGYTF

v_gene: TRBV19
d_gene: .
abundance: .
j_gene: TRBJ2-7
CDR3nt: TGTGCCAGTAGTACGGGGATTTACTACGAGCAGTACTTC
CDR3aa: CASSTGIYYEQYF

v_gene: TRBV6-5
d_gene: TRBD1
abundance: .
j_gene: TRBJ1-6
CDR3nt: TGTGCCAGCAGTTCGGACAGGGAGTATTCACCCCTCCACTTT
CDR3aa: CASSSDREYSPLHF

v_gene: TRBV10-3
d_gene: .
abundance: .
j_gene: TRBJ2-3
CDR3nt: TGTGCCATCAGTGAGACTAGCCAAACCTCAGATACGCAGTATTTT
CDR3aa: CAISETSQTSDTQYF

v_gene: TRBV30
d_gene: .
abundance: .
j_gene: TRBJ1-1
CDR3nt: TGTGCCTGGGAGGCTGAAAGGGGCACTGAAGCTTTCTTT
CDR3aa: CAWEAERGTEAFF

v_gene: TRBV6-5
d_gene: .
abundance: few
j_gene: TRBJ1-1
CDR3nt: TGTGCCAGCAGTTACTCAGGCGGGAACACTGAAGCTTTCTTT
CDR3aa: CASSYSGGNTEAFF

v_gene: TRBV2
d_gene: .
abundance: once
j_gene: TRBJ2-7
CDR3nt: TGTGCCAGCGAACCGTGGGAGACGTTCGAGCAGTACTTC
CDR3aa: CASEPWETFEQYF

v_gene: TRBV6-5
d_gene: TRBD1
abundance: .
j_gene: TRBJ1-2
CDR3nt: TGTGCCAGCAGTCACCCGGACAGGGAGAGTGGCTACACCTTC
CDR3aa: CASSHPDRESGYTF

v_gene: TRBV4-1
d_gene: .
abundance: .
j_gene: TRBJ2-4
CDR3nt: TGCGCCAGCAGCCAAGGTCTTTGGGCCATTCAGTACTTC
CDR3aa: CASSQGLWAIQYF

v_gene: TRBV7-8
d_gene: .
abundance: .
j_gene: TRBJ2-7
CDR3nt: TGTGCCAGCAGCTCGACACGGTACGAGCAGTACTTC
CDR3aa: CASSSTRYEQYF

v_gene: TRBV7-9
d_gene: TRBD1
abundance: few
j_gene: TRBJ1-2
CDR3nt: TGTGCCAGCAGCCAGGACAGGAAGGGCTACACCTTC
CDR3aa: CASSQDRKGYTF

v_gene: TRBV4-1
d_gene: .
abundance: .
j_gene: TRBJ1-4
CDR3nt: TGCGCCAGCAGCCAAGAGTCGGAGGCTAATGAAAAACTGTTTTTT
CDR3aa: CASSQESEANEKLFF